This entry features one T cell receptor (beta chain) sequence. Its specificity is unknown. These data originate in a study of T-cell memory formation after mild COVID-19. Looking at the study overall: Largely donor-specific sequence clusters came from two donors.

Study-level results: CD4/CD8 balance characterized clones contracting day 15 to 85, and CD4+ skew characterized later expanders. Contracting CD4+ clones lay largely in CM and EM, with CD8+ ones residing in EMRA.

Via MiXCR, TCRdb re-called the 5' RACE reads, giving one row per CDR3 protein. The table lists a few hundred thousand distinct CDR3 sequences, 16% of them singletons. This CDR3 is built from 16 residues. V gave up 3 bases and J gave up 0 bases, with 12 bases separating them. In germline, CDR1 is SGHRS, CDR2 YFSETQ. The TCR comes from a man between 18 and 29 years old who had mild COVID-19 (a few samples of this study predate the infection). Cell type and time point are not known. The sequenced sample consisted of PBMCs or a T cell subset sorted from them (not recorded which). The chain joins TRBV5-1 to TRBJ2-2, with D unresolved. CDR3 coding DNA: TGCGCCAGCAGCTCCGTTGCGCAGACGAACACCGGGGAGCTGTTTTTT. Protein product: CASSSVAQTNTGELFF.